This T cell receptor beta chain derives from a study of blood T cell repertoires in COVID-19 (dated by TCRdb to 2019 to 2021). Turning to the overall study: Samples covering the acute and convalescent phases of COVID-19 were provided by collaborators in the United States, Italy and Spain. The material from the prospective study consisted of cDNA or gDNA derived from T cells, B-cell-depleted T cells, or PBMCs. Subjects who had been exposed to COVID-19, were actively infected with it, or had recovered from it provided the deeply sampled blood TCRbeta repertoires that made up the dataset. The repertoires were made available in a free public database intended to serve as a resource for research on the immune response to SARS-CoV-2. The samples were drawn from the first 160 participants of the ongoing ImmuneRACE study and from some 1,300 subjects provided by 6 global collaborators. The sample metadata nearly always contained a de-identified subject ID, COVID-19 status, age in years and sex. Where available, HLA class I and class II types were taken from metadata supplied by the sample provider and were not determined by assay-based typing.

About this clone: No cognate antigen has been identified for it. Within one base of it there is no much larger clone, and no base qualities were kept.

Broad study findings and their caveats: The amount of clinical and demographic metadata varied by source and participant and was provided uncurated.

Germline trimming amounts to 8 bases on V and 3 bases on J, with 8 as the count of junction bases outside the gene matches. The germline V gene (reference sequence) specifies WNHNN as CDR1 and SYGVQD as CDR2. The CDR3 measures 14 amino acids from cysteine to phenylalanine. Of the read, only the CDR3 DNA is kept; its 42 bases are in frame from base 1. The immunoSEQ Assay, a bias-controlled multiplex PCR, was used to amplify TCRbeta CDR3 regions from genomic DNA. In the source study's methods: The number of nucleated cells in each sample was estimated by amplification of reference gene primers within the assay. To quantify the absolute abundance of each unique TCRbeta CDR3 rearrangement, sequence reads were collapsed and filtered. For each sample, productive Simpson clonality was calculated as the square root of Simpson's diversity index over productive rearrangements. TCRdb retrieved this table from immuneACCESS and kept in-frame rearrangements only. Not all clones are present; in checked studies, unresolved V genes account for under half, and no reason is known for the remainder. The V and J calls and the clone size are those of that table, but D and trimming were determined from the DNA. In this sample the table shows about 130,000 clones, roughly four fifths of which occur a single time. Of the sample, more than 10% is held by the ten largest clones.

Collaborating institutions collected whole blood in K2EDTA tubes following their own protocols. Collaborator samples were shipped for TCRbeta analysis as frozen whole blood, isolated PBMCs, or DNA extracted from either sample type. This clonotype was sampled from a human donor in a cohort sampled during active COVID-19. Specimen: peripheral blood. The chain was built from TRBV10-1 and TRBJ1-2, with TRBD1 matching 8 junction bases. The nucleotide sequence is TGCGCCAGCGGACTCAGGGGGCCAGACTATGGCTACACCTTC. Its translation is CASGLRGPDYGYTF.